This T cell receptor beta chain was profiled in a study of memory CD4+ T cells and cytomegalovirus serostatus. Overall study results and limits: About 40% of the roughly 160 known CMV-associated TCRbeta sequences appeared in CD4+ memory.

Profiling relied on immunoSEQ multiplex PCR, and the TCRdb table lists in-frame clones only, not all of them. The profile shows about 40,000 clones, roughly 77% of them singletons. On this clone itself: Its antigen is not identified.

Single viable CD3+CD4+CD8-CD45RO+ cells were sorted as the memory CD4+ T cells. Total CD4+ T cells were enriched by CD4 positive selection. V was clipped by 6 bases and J by 1 base; unmatched bases: 2. The CDR3 spans 13 residues. CDR1 and CDR2 from the germline V gene are MRHNA and SNTAGT. The sequenced material came from memory CD4+ T cells from blood. This chain connects TRBV6-4 to TRBJ1-1; 7 bases are shared with TRBD1. The sequence was obtained from an adult in good health and CMV-seronegative. CDR3 in amino acids: CASRRTGNTEAFF. Written as DNA, the CDR3 is TGTGCCAGCAGACGGACAGGGAACACTGAAGCTTTCTTT.